Given below is one TCR beta chain in context. This CDR3 region has 13 residues. The V segment lost 2 bases and the J segment 5 bases; nucleotides outside the gene matches: 2. Germline CDR1 reads SGHTA; CDR2 reads FQGTGA. The data were obtained in a study of OX40 agonist ivuxolimab in advanced cancers. Repertoires were generated with immunoSEQ multiplex PCR, while TCRdb's copy carries only in-frame clones and drops some. Of 10,000 to 15,000 clones listed, about 80% are singletons. The material was CD4+ or CD8+ T cells sorted from blood, obtained in a trial of the OX40 agonist ivuxolimab. This TCR was recovered from an adult with an advanced solid tumor such as melanoma, head and neck, liver or kidney cancer. The chain joins TRBV7-3 to TRBJ1-1, with 7 bases matching TRBD1. CDR3: CASSLGTATEAFF. The CDR3 DNA is TGTGCCAGCAGCTTAGGGACAGCTACTGAAGCTTTCTTT.